These 14 T cell receptor beta chains were all obtained from the same sample, sequenced in a study of T cell responses to AZD1222 COVID-19 vaccine. Sequencing used immunoSEQ multiplex PCR; TCRdb keeps in-frame clones, though not all of them. The profile shows roughly 110,000 clones, 90% of them singletons. The sample in question was peripheral blood, obtained 28 days after the second AZD1222 dose. The receptors originated from an adult who received the AZD1222 COVID-19 vaccine.

V and J are TRBV28 and TRBJ1-6; the D gene is possibly TRBD1 (5 bases). Germline V gives CDR1 MDHEN, CDR2 SYDVKM. This CDR3 spans 15 amino acids. Between the trimmed V and J ends, which lost 2 bases and 1 base, there was a span of 6 bases. The CDR3 region is CASSLQGSYNSPLHF. The DNA of the CDR3 is TGTGCCAGCAGTTTACAGGGTTCCTATAATTCACCCCTCCACTTT. The full variable domain, completed using reference TRBV28 and TRBJ1-6, is DVKVTQSSRYLVKRTGEKVFLECVQDMDHENMFWYRQDPGLGLRLIYFSYDVKMKEKGDIPEGYSVSREKKERFSLILESASTNQTSMYLCASSLQGSYNSPLHFGNGTRLTVT.

This rearrangement joins TRBV18 to TRBJ1-3; no reliable D call. CDR1 is KGHSH, CDR2 LQKENI, per germline. CDR3 length: 16 residues. V was clipped by 2 bases and J by 0 bases, with 11 bases between them. CDR3 sequence (DNA): TGTGCCAGCTCACCATCTGAGGCATTCTCTGGAAACACCATATATTTT. It is translated as CASSPSEAFSGNTIYF.

This chain joins TRBV2 and TRBJ2-1; D is uncertain. Germline CDR1 and CDR2: SNHLY and FYNNEI. The CDR3 is 13 residues long. Trimming removed 6 bases from V and 7 bases from J, with 13 bases in between. The CDR3 DNA is TGTGCCAGCAGCGACGACTTTTCAAATGAGCAGTTCTTC. As protein: CASSDDFSNEQFF.

V gene TRBV24-1 combines with J gene TRBJ2-7; 9 bases are a match to TRBD1. V lost 0 bases to trimming and J lost 5 bases; unmatched junction nucleotides: 7. The CDR3 extends over 16 amino acids. Germline loops: CDR1 KGHDR, CDR2 SFDVKD. CDR3 bases: TGTGCCACCAGTGATTTGGGAACAGGGGGCAGAGACGAGCAGTACTTC. Translated, it gives CATSDLGTGGRDEQYF.

The chain is built from TRBV4-3 and TRBJ1-3; D uncertain. V was shortened by 1 base and J by 0 bases, with 7 bases between the two germline ends. The CDR3 sequence is 15 residues long. CDR1 is LGHNA, CDR2 YSLEER, per germline. CDR3 nucleotides: TGCGCCAGCAGCCAAGCAGGAAGCTCTGGAAACACCATATATTTT. It specifies CASSQAGSSGNTIYF.

The chain couples TRBV7-8 to TRBJ1-2; unclear D gene. Per the germline V gene, CDR1 is SGHVS and CDR2 is FQNEAQ. The germline V and J ends were trimmed by 4 bases and 0 bases, with 18 bases remaining between them. This CDR3 is 17 amino acids long. CDR3 in DNA: TGTGCCAGCAGCTCAGACTCTCGGACTCCTGCTAACTATGGCTACACCTTC. It encodes CASSSDSRTPANYGYTF.

J is TRBJ1-1 and V is TRBV19; unclear D gene. Trimming left V 7 bases short and J 0 bases short, with 12 bases between. Germline V lookup: CDR1 LNHDA, CDR2 SQIVND (reference sequence). The CDR3 is made up of 14 amino acids. The CDR3 protein is CASNRETMNTEAFF. The CDR3 coding sequence is TGTGCCAGTAATAGAGAGACGATGAACACTGAAGCTTTCTTT. Full variable domain (remainder filled in from reference TRBV19 and TRBJ1-1): DGGITQSPKYLFRKEGQNVTLSCEQNLNHDAMYWYRQDPGQGLRLIYYSQIVNDFQKGDIAEGYSVSREKKESFPLTVTSAQKNPTAFYLCASNRETMNTEAFFGQGTRLTVV.

The chain is built from TRBV6-2 or TRBV6-3 and TRBJ2-7; no clear D. The CDR3 is 14 amino acids. Germline V gene sequence: CDR1 MNHEY, CDR2 SVGEGT. V lost 5 bases to trimming and J lost 0 bases, with 11 bases between them. The chain's CDR3 is CASSPDHPSYEQYF. The CDR3 DNA is TGTGCCAGCAGTCCGGACCACCCCTCCTACGAGCAGTACTTC.

The chain carries TRBV18 and TRBJ2-5, with 9 bases matching TRBD2. The CDR3 loop spans 17 amino acids. Unmatched junction bases numbered 15, after V lost 4 bases and J lost 6 bases. In germline, CDR1 is KGHSH, CDR2 LQKENI. CDR3 DNA sequence: TGTGCCAGCTCACTGATTAGCGGGGGCCTTACGTTGAAGACCCAGTACTTC. Residues: CASSLISGGLTLKTQYF.

The chain has TRBV9 and TRBJ2-1; possible D gene TRBD2, 5 bases. Per the germline V gene, CDR1 is SGDLS and CDR2 is YYNGEE. Deletions cut 3 bases from V and 5 bases from J, with 9 bases between. CDR3 length: 13 residues. CDR3 sequence reads: CASSASGNNEQFF. The DNA for the CDR3 is TGTGCCAGCAGCGCCTCCGGGAACAATGAGCAGTTCTTC.

This clone was seen a handful of times. The chain uses TRBV29-1 and TRBJ2-7; TRBD2 agrees at 7 bases. Trimming at V came to 2 bases and at J to 6 bases, leaving 4 bases not matched to a gene. CDR3 length: 12 amino acids. Germline V gene lookup returns CDR1 SQVTM and CDR2 ANQGSEA. Written as DNA, the CDR3 is TGCAGCGTTGAACGGGGAGGGGTCGAGCAGTACTTC. Encoded protein: CSVERGGVEQYF.

The chain combines TRBV13 with TRBJ1-3, with D possibly matching TRBD1 (5 bases). Trimming shortened V by 5 bases and J by 0 bases, and 14 bases separated the two germline ends. The CDR3 contains 16 residues. The germline gives CDR1 PRHDT, CDR2 FYEKMQ (reference sequence). CDR3 bases: TGTGCCAGCAGCCCCGCAGGGCCATACTCTGGAAACACCATATATTTT. It codes for CASSPAGPYSGNTIYF.

This clone was found a few times. This chain links TRBV7-9 with TRBJ2-1; no clear D gene. Germline loops: CDR1 SEHNR, CDR2 FQNEAQ (reference sequence). This CDR3 is built from 14 residues. DNA of the CDR3: TGTTTGAATAGCCCCCTAAGCTCCTACAATGAGCAGTTCTTC. It is translated as CLNSPLSSYNEQFF.

The chain carries TRBV11-3 and TRBJ1-1, with 7 bases aligning to TRBD1. The V gene end was trimmed by 5 bases and the J gene end by 3 bases; junction bases not matched to a gene: 3. This CDR3 is built from 13 residues. CDR1 SGHNT and CDR2 YENEEA come from the germline V gene. The CDR3 DNA reads TGTGCCAGCAGCCGCCAGGGGGACACTGAAGCTTTCTTT. Its protein product is CASSRQGDTEAFF.